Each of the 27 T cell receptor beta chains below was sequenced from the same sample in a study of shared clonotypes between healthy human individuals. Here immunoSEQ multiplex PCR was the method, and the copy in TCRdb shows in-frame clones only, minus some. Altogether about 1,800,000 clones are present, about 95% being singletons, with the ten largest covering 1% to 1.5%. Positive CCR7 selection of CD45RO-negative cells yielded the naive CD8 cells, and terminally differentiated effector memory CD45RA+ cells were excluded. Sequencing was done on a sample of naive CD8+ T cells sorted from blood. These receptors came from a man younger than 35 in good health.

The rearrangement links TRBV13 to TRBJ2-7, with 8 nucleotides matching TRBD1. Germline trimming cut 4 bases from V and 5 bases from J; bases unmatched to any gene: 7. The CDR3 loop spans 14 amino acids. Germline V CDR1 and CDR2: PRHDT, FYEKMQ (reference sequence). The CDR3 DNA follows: TGTGCCAGCAGCTCGGACAGGGATGTCGACGAGCAGTACTTC. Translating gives CASSSDRDVDEQYF. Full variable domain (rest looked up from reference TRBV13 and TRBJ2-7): AAGVIQSPRHLIKEKRETATLKCYPIPRHDTVYWYQQGPGQDPQFLISFYEKMQSDKGSIPDRFSAQQFSDYHSELNMSSLELGDSALYFCASSSDRDVDEQYFGPGTRLTVT.

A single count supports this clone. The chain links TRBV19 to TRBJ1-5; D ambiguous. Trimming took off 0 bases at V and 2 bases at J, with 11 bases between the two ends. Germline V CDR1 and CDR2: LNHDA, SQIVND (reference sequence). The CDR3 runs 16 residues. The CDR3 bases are TGTGCCAGTAGTATAGACCACTCTGGGGGCAATCAGCCCCAGCATTTT. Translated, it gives CASSIDHSGGNQPQHF. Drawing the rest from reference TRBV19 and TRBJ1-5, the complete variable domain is DGGITQSPKYLFRKEGQNVTLSCEQNLNHDAMYWYRQDPGQGLRLIYYSQIVNDFQKGDIAEGYSVSREKKESFPLTVTSAQKNPTAFYLCASSIDHSGGNQPQHFGDGTRLSIL.

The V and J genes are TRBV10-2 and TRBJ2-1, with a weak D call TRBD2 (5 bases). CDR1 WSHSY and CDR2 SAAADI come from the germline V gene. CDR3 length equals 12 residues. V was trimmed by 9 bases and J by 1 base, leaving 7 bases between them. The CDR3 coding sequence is TGCGCCAGTAGGACTTCCTACAATGAGCAGTTCTTC. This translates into CASRTSYNEQFF.

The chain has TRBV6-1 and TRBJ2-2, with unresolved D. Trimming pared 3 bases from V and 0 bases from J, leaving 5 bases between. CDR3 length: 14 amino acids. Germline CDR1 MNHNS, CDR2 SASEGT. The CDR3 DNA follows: TGTGCCAGCAGTGATAACACGAACACCGGGGAGCTGTTTTTT. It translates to CASSDNTNTGELFF.

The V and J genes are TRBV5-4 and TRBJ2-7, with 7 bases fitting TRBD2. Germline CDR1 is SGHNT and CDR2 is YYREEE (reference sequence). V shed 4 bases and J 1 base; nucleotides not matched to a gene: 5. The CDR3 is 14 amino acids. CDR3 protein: CASSPWRGSYEQYF. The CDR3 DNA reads TGTGCCAGCAGCCCATGGCGGGGGTCCTACGAGCAGTACTTC.

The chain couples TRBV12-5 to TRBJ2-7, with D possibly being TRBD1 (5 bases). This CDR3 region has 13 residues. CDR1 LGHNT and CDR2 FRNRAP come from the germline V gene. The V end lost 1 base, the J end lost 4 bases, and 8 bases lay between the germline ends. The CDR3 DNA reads TGTGCTAGTGGTTTGGCACCAGGGTACGAGCAGTACTTC. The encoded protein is CASGLAPGYEQYF.

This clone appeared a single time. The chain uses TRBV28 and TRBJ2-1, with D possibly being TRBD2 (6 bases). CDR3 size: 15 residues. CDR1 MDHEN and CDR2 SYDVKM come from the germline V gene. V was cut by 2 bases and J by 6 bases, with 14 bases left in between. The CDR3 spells CASSLAGTVGNEQFF. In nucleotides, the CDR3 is TGTGCCAGCAGTTTAGCGGGGACGGTCGGCAATGAGCAGTTCTTC.

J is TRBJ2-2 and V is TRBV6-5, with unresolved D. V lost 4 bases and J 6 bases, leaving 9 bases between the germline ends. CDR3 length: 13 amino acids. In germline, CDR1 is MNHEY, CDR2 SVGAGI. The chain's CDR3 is CASSFTRSGELFF. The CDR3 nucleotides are TGTGCCAGCAGTTTTACAAGGTCCGGGGAGCTGTTTTTT.

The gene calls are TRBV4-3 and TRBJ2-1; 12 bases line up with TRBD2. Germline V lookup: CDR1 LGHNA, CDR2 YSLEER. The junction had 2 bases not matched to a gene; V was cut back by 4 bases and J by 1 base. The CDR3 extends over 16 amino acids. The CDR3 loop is CASSRLAGVSYNEQFF. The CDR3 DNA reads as TGCGCCAGCAGCCGACTAGCGGGAGTGTCCTACAATGAGCAGTTCTTC.

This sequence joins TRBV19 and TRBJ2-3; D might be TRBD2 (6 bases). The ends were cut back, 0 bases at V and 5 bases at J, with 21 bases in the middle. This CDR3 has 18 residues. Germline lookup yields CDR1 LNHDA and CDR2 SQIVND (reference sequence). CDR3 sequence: CASSIDVAGGDLVDTQYF. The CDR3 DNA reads TGTGCCAGTAGTATAGATGTCGCAGGCGGGGATTTAGTAGATACGCAGTATTTT.

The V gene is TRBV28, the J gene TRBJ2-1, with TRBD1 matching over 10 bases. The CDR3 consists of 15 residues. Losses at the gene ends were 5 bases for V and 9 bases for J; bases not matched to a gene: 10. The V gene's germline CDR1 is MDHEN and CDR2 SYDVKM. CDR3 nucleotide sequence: TGTGCCAGCAGTCTGGGACAGGGGCCTGTGACTGAGCAGTTCTTC. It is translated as CASSLGQGPVTEQFF.

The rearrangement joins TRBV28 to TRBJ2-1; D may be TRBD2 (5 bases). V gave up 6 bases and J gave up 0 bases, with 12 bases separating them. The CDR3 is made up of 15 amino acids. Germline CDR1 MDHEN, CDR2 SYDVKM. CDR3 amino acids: CASRMDSSSYNEQFF. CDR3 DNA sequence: TGTGCCAGCAGGATGGACTCGAGCTCCTACAATGAGCAGTTCTTC. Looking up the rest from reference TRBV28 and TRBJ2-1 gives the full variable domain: DVKVTQSSRYLVKRTGEKVFLECVQDMDHENMFWYRQDPGLGLRLIYFSYDVKMKEKGDIPEGYSVSREKKERFSLILESASTNQTSMYLCASRMDSSSYNEQFFGPGTRLTVL.

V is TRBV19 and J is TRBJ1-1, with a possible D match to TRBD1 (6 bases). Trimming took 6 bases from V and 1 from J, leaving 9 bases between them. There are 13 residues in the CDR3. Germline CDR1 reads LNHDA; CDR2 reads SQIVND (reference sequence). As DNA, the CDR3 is TGTGCCAGTAGGGCCAGGGGGAACACTGAAGCTTTCTTT. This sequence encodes CASRARGNTEAFF.

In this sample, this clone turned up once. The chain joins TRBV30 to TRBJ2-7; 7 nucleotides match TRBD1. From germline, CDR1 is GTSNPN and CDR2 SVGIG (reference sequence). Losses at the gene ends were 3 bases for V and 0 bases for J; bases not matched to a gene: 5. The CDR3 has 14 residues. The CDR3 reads CAWRGRGPSYEQYF. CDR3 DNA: TGTGCCTGGAGGGGTAGGGGGCCCTCCTACGAGCAGTACTTC.

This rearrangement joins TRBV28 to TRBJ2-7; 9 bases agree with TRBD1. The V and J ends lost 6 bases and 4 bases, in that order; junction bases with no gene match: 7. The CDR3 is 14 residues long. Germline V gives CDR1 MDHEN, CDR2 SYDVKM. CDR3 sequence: CASRITGGGYEQYF. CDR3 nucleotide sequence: TGTGCCAGCAGAATAACAGGGGGCGGATACGAGCAGTACTTC.

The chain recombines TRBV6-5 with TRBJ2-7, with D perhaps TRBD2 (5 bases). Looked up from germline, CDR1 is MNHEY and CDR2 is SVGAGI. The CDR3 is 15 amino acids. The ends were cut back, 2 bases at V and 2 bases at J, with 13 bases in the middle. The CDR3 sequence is CASSYGVGVTYEQYF. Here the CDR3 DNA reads TGTGCCAGCAGTTACGGGGTGGGAGTCACCTACGAGCAGTACTTC.

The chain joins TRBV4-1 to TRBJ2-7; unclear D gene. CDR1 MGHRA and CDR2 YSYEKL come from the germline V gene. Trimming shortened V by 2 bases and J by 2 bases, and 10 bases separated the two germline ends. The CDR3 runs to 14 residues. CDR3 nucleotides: TGCGCCAGCAGCCAAAGGACGTATACCTACGAGCAGTACTTC. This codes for CASSQRTYTYEQYF.

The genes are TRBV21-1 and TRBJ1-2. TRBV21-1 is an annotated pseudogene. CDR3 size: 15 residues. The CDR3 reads CASSKSLGGFYGYTF. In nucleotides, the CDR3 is TGTGCCAGCAGCAAAAGTTTGGGGGGTTTTTATGGCTACACCTTC.

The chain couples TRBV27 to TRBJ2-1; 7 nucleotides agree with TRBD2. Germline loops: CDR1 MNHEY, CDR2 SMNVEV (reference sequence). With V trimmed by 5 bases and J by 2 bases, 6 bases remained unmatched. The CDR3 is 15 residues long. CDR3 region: CASSGLAGPYNEQFF. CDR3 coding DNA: TGTGCCAGCAGTGGGTTAGCGGGTCCCTACAATGAGCAGTTCTTC.

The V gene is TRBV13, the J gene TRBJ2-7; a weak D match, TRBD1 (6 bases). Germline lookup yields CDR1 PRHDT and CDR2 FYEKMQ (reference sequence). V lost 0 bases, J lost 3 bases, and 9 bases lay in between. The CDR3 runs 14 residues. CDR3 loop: CASSLGGHLYEQYF. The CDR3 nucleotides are TGTGCCAGCAGCTTAGGGGGACATCTCTACGAGCAGTACTTC.

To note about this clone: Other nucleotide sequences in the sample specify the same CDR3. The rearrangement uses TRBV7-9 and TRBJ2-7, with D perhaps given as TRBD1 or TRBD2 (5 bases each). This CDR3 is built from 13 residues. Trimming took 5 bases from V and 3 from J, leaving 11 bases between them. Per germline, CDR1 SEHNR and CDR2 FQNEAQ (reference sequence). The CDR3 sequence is CASSPGTDYEQYF. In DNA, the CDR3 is TGTGCCAGCAGCCCAGGGACCGACTACGAGCAGTACTTC.

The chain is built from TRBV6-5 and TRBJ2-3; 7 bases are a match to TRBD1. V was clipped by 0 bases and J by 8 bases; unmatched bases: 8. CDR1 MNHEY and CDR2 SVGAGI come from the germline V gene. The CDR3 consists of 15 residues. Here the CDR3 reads CASSYSTGFAGTQYF. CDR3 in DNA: TGTGCCAGCAGTTACTCGACAGGGTTTGCCGGTACGCAGTATTTT.

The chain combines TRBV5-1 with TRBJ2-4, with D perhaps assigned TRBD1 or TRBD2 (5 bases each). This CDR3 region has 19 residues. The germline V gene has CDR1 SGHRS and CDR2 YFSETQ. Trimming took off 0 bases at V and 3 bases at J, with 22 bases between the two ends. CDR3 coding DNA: TGCGCCAGCAGCTTGGTCGGGGCCCCTACGGGTGTAGGCAAAAACATTCAGTACTTC. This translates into CASSLVGAPTGVGKNIQYF.

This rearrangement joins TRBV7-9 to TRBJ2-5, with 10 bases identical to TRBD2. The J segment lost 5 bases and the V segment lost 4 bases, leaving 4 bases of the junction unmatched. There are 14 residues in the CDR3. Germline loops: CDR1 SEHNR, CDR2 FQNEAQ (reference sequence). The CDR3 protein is CASSSTTSGETQYF. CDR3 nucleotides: TGTGCCAGCAGCTCTACGACTAGCGGGGAGACCCAGTACTTC.

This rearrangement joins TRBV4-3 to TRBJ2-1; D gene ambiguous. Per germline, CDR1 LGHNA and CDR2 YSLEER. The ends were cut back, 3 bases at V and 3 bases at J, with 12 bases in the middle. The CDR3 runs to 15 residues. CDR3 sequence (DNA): TGCGCCAGCAGCCATGGCGATTCGGGCTACAATGAGCAGTTCTTC. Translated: CASSHGDSGYNEQFF.

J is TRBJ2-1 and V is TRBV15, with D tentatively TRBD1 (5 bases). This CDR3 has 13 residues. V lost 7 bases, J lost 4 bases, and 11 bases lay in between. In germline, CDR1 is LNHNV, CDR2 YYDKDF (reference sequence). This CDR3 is CATTDTSYNEQFF. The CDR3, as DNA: TGTGCCACCACGGACACATCGTACAATGAGCAGTTCTTC.

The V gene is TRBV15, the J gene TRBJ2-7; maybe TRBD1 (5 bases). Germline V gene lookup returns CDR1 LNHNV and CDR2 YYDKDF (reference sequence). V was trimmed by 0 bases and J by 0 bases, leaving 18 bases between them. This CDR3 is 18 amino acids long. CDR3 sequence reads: CATSRDRVDRQISYEQYF. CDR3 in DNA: TGTGCCACCAGCAGAGATCGGGTCGACCGACAGATCTCCTACGAGCAGTACTTC.